The entry below gives a single TCR beta chain sequence along with its context. The target antigen is unknown. These data belong to a study of cytomegalovirus exposure and HLA in healthy donors. Points from the study as a whole: A missense DCLRE1C variant was associated with V- and J-gene trimming of TCR beta chains in a later analysis, and an independent cohort replicated the association.

The PCR used 60 Vbeta and 13 Jbeta primers. Sequencing was performed with immunoSEQ multiplex PCR; in TCRdb, only in-frame clones are kept and a portion is missing. The sample shows roughly 150,000 clones, around 75% of them seen only once. The TCR comes from a man aged 25-45 years in good health and CMV-seronegative. The sequenced sample consisted of PBMCs.

The CDR3 nucleotides read TGCGCCAGCAGCTTGGCCGGGACAGTTAGCACAGATACGCAGTATTTT. This sequence encodes CASSLAGTVSTDTQYF. V gene TRBV5-1 combines with J gene TRBJ2-3; 7 bases line up with TRBD1. After removal of 0 bases from V and 0 bases from J, the junction contained 4 bases not matched to a gene. Germline V CDR1 and CDR2: SGHRS, YFSETQ. The CDR3 is 16 amino acids.